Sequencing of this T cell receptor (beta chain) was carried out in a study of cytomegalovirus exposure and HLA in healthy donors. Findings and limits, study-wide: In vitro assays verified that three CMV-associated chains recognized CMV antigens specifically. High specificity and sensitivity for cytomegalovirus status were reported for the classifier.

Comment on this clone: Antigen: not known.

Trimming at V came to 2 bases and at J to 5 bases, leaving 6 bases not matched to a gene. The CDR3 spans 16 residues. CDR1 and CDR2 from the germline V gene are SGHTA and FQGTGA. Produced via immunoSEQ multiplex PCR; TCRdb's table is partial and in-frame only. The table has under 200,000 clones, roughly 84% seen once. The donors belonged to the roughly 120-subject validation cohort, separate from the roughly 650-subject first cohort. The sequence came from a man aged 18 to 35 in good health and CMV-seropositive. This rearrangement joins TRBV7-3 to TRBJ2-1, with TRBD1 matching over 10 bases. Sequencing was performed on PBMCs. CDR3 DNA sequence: TGTGCCAGCAGCTTAGATGGGACAGGGGTCCACAATGAGCAGTTCTTC. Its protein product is CASSLDGTGVHNEQFF.